The 25 T cell receptor beta chains listed next were all sequenced from one sample in a study of tumor and adjacent non-tumor tissue in lung cancer. No cell sorting was done before RNA was extracted from the tissue. The library came from three nested PCR rounds adapted from ARM-PCR protocols. MiXCR was run by TCRdb on the multiplex PCR reads, yielding one entry per CDR3 protein. The sample carries roughly 120,000 distinct CDR3 sequences, 75% to 90% recorded once. The sequencing input was lung tumor tissue. All receptors come from a man aged 65-85 years with non-small cell lung cancer.

The V gene is TRBV12-3 or TRBV12-4, the J gene TRBJ2-2; unclear D gene. V was shortened by 6 bases and J by 9 bases, with 14 bases between the two germline ends. This CDR3 has 13 residues. Here the CDR3 reads CASRILTARELFF. The CDR3 DNA is TGTGCCAGCAGGATATTGACCGCCAGGGAGCTGTTTTTT.

This clonotype was seen a handful of times. At one end the junction does not follow the germline gene, possibly because of a read error. V gene TRBV4-2 combines with J gene TRBJ1-6; TRBD1 matches 7 bases. The length of the CDR3 is 15 residues. Germline assignment: CDR1 LGHNA and CDR2 YNFKEQ. In DNA form, the CDR3 reads TGTTCCAGCAGCCAACTCGACAGGGCGAATTCATCCCTCCACTTT. It encodes CSSSQLDRANSSLHF.

V is TRBV24-1 and J is TRBJ2-5; no reliable D call. CDR1 and CDR2 from the germline V gene are KGHDR and SFDVKD. Trimming cost V 3 bases and J 9 bases, with 10 bases left between them. The CDR3 is 12 amino acids. The CDR3 nucleotides read TGTGCCACCAGTGATGGCCCGGTAGCCCAGTACTTC. It encodes CATSDGPVAQYF.

In regard to this clonotype: At one end, the junction sequence differs from germline, possibly due to a read error. This sequence joins TRBV28 and TRBJ2-1, with 7 bases aligning to TRBD2. Germline V CDR1 and CDR2: MDHEN, SYDVKM. The CDR3 extends over 15 amino acids. This CDR3 reads CASLRGGSFYNEQFF. In DNA, the CDR3 is TGTGCCAGCCTTCGCGGCGGGAGCTTCTACAACGAGCAGTTCTTC. Complete variable domain (other parts from reference TRBV28 and TRBJ2-1): DVKVTQSSRYLVKRTGEKVFLECVQDMDHENMFWYRQDPGLGLRLIYFSYDVKMKEKGDIPEGYSVSREKKERFSLILESASTNQTSMYLCASLRGGSFYNEQFFGPGTRLTVL.

As regards this clonotype: At one end, the junction sequence differs from germline, possibly due to a read error. CDR3 nucleotide sequence: TGTTCCAGCAGCTTAGCCAGAAGAGGAAAACTGTTTTTT. The encoded protein is CSSSLARRGKLFF. The J gene is TRBJ1-4, the V gene TRBV11-2; D is uncertain. There are 13 residues in the CDR3. The V gene's germline CDR1 is SGHAT and CDR2 FQNNGV.

Worth noting for this clonotype: Without the conserved terminal phenylalanine or tryptophan, this CDR3 likely stems from a read error. CDR3 coding DNA: TGTGCCAGCACCCAGGGGGGGCGGGAGGGTTACACCATC. It encodes CASTQGGREGYTI. This chain connects TRBV6-5 to TRBJ1-2; 7 bases align to TRBD1. The CDR3 is 13 residues long. Germline V gene data show CDR1 as MNHEY and CDR2 as SVGAGI. Trimming took 7 bases from V and 11 from J; bases not matched to a gene: 13.

In regard to this clonotype: It is likely a read error, because the conserved phenylalanine at the end of the CDR3 is missing. The chain carries TRBV11-2 and TRBJ2-3; weak D call: TRBD1 (6 bases). The CDR3 is 16 residues long. Per the germline V gene, CDR1 is SGHAT and CDR2 is FQNNGV. Trimming shortened V by 5 bases and J by 4 bases, and 19 bases separated the two germline ends. The CDR3: CASSPDRDNYSDTQYL. In DNA, the CDR3 is TGTGCCAGCAGCCCGGACCGGGACAATTACTCAGATACGCAGTATTTG.

This clonotype was counted at least ten times. The chain couples TRBV7-3 to TRBJ2-1; 7 positions match TRBD1. V lost 3 bases, J lost 5 bases, and 4 bases stayed unmatched. CDR1 and CDR2 (germline): SGHTA, FQGTGA. CDR3 length: 14 residues. Written as DNA, the CDR3 is TGTGCCAGCAGCTTCGACAGGGCCAACAATGAGCAGTTCTTC. Translation: CASSFDRANNEQFF. The full variable domain, with the rest looked up from reference TRBV7-3 and TRBJ2-1, is GAGVSQTPSNKVTEKGKYVELRCDPISGHTALYWYRQSLGQGPEFLIYFQGTGAADDSGLPNDRFFAVRPEGSVSTLKIQRTERGDSAVYLCASSFDRANNEQFFGPGTRLTVL.

The rearrangement uses TRBV6-6 and TRBJ2-2, with 9 bases that match TRBD2. CDR1 is MNHNY, CDR2 SVGAGI, per germline (reference sequence). The V gene end was trimmed by 7 bases and the J gene end by 4 bases; junction bases not matched to a gene: 7. The CDR3 totals 15 residues. CDR3 sequence reads: CASTRSGGRTGELFF. For the CDR3, the DNA is TGTGCCAGCACCCGTAGCGGGGGCCGCACCGGGGAGCTGTTTTTT.

On this clonotype itself: A junction boundary mismatches the germline segment, possibly from a read error. V gene TRBV6-1 combines with J gene TRBJ1-6; 7 bases are a match to TRBD1. This CDR3 comprises 15 residues. CDR1 and CDR2 (germline): MNHNS, SASEGT. In DNA, the CDR3 is TGTGCCAGCACCGACGCGACAGGGCCGCCCGGGCCCCTCAACTTT. Its translation is CASTDATGPPGPLNF.

Comments on this clonotype: One junction end disagrees with the germline gene, perhaps due to a read error. This chain uses TRBV12-5 with TRBJ1-5; D uncertain. This CDR3 comprises 13 residues. Germline V gives CDR1 LGHNT, CDR2 FRNRAP. CDR3 sequence: CASGFESNQPQRF. The CDR3 region has the DNA TGTGCTAGTGGTTTTGAAAGTAATCAGCCCCAGCGTTTT.

This clonotype was seen a handful of times. At one of its ends the junction is not consistent with the germline gene, which may arise from a read error. The rearrangement links TRBV11-3 to TRBJ1-1, with D maybe TRBD1 (6 bases). CDR1 is SGHNT, CDR2 YENEEA, per germline. The CDR3 is 16 residues long. CDR3 residues: CASSLKTGWMNTEALF. CDR3 in DNA: TGTGCCAGTAGCTTAAAGACAGGATGGATGAACACTGAAGCTCTCTTT. Combining the CDR3 with reference TRBV11-3 and TRBJ1-1 gives the whole variable domain EAGVVQSPRYKIIEKKQPVAFWCNPISGHNTLYWYLQNLGQGPELLIRYENEEAVDDSQLPKDRFSAERLKGVDSTLKIQPAELGDSAVYLCASSLKTGWMNTEALFGQGTRLTVV.

With respect to this clonotype: The CDR3 carries no conserved terminal phenylalanine or tryptophan, so it likely arises from a read error. The rearrangement uses TRBV6-5 and TRBJ1-5; D uncertain. There are 16 residues in the CDR3. The V gene's germline CDR1 is MNHEY and CDR2 SVGAGI. Trimming took off 5 bases at V and 6 bases at J, with 20 bases between the two ends. CDR3 nucleotide sequence: TGTGCCAGCAGTACCCGGGTGGGAGGAACGGGTCAGCCCCAGCATTAT. Protein: CASSTRVGGTGQPQHY.

This rearrangement joins TRBV28 to TRBJ2-7, with 7 positions matching TRBD1. The germline V gene encodes CDR1 MDHEN and CDR2 SYDVKM. The CDR3 runs to 16 residues. Trimming at V came to 7 bases and at J to 5 bases, leaving 17 bases not matched to a gene. DNA of the CDR3: TGTGCCAGCACTCACCGACAGGGTTTCGCCAGGCACGAGCAGTACTTC. This translates into CASTHRQGFARHEQYF.

The V gene is TRBV11-3, the J gene TRBJ2-7; D is undetermined. Germline CDR1 SGHNT, CDR2 YENEEA. V lost 3 bases and J 6 bases, leaving 12 bases between the germline ends. This CDR3 contains 13 residues. This CDR3 is CASSLERLGEQYF. Here the CDR3 DNA reads TGTGCCAGCAGCTTGGAGCGCCTTGGCGAGCAGTACTTC.

Regarding this clonotype: Its ends do not fully match the called genes, so a read error is possible. The chain links TRBV12-3 or TRBV12-4 to TRBJ2-6; D is uncertain. This CDR3 comprises 15 residues. CDR3 region: CASTLGSYGPNVLTF. CDR3 sequence (DNA): TGTGCCAGCACCCTAGGAAGCTATGGGCCCAACGTCCTGACTTTC.

This clonotype has only a few counts. The CDR3 carries no conserved terminal phenylalanine or tryptophan, so it likely arises from a read error. The J gene is TRBJ1-2, the V gene TRBV7-3; TRBD1 agrees at 10 bases. CDR1 is SGHTA and CDR2 is FQGTGA in the germline V gene. This CDR3 is 13 amino acids long. CDR3 nucleotides: TGTGTCAGCAGCCGGGACAGGGGTTATGGCTACACCCTC. Amino acids: CVSSRDRGYGYTL.

On this clonotype itself: One junction end disagrees with the germline gene, perhaps due to a read error. This chain uses TRBV6-2 or TRBV6-3 with TRBJ2-1; D is unclear. This CDR3 has 13 amino acids. The germline CDR1 and CDR2 sequences are MNHEY and SVGEGT. The CDR3 DNA reads TGTGCCAGCAACAGAGACGTTTACAATGAGCAATTCTTC. It encodes CASNRDVYNEQFF.

A word on this clonotype: The junction departs from germline at one end; a sequencing error may be responsible. The chain employs TRBV28 and TRBJ1-2; a weak D match, TRBD1 (6 bases). The CDR3 runs to 15 residues. Germline V CDR1 and CDR2: MDHEN, SYDVKM. This CDR3 reads CVSSSTGILSNGYIF. The CDR3 DNA is TGTGTCAGCAGCTCCACAGGGATTCTTAGCAATGGCTACATCTTC.

Details on this clonotype: One end of the junction is discordant with germline, which a read error may explain. The chain carries TRBV6-6 and TRBJ1-5; 7 bases are a match to TRBD1. CDR3 length: 18 amino acids. Germline CDR1 and CDR2: MNHNY and SVGAGI (reference sequence). The CDR3 DNA reads as TGCGCCAGCAGTTACTTCGGGTGGGGACAGATTGGCAATCAGCCCCAGCATTTT. Amino acids: CASSYFGWGQIGNQPQHF.

This chain joins TRBV6-2 or TRBV6-3 and TRBJ1-1, with TRBD1 matching over 7 bases. From germline, CDR1 is MNHEY and CDR2 SVGEGT. The CDR3 length is 15 residues. The trim removed 8 bases at V and 5 bases at J, leaving 14 bases unmatched. CDR3 coding DNA: TGTGCCAGCGGCTCTCGAACAGGGGCCAGGACTGAAGCTTTCTTT. Protein product: CASGSRTGARTEAFF.

A note on this clonotype: One junction end disagrees with the germline gene, perhaps due to a read error. This sequence joins TRBV9 and TRBJ2-7, with D maybe TRBD2 (5 bases). Germline loops: CDR1 SGDLS, CDR2 YYNGEE. The CDR3 length is 15 residues. The CDR3 DNA reads as TGTGGCAGCAGCGTAGAGGGAACCTCCAGCTACGAGCAGTACTTC. It codes for CGSSVEGTSSYEQYF.

This clonotype was observed a handful of times. This clone may be a read error of a much larger clone one base away. The gene calls are TRBV28 and TRBJ1-1; D unclear. CDR3 size: 18 residues. Trimming removed 0 bases from V and 2 bases from J, with 19 bases in between. Germline V gene lookup returns CDR1 MDHEN and CDR2 SYDVKM. CDR3 in amino acids: CASSLWPTSDTVNTEAFF. As DNA, the CDR3 is TGTGCCAGCAGTTTATGGCCCACGTCTGATACAGTTAACACTGAAGCTTTCTTT.

A note on this clonotype: At one boundary the junction diverges from the germline segment, which might be a read error. V is TRBV5-6 and J is TRBJ2-2; D uncertain. This CDR3 comprises 14 residues. Germline lookup yields CDR1 SGHDT and CDR2 YYEEEE. CDR3 protein: CASSFTYTTGELFF. In nucleotides, the CDR3 is TGTGCTAGCAGCTTTACATACACCACCGGGGAGCTGTTTTTT.

This clonotype was counted ten times or more. A much larger clonotype is one base distant, so this may be a read error. The chain employs TRBV4-1 and TRBJ1-5; D not certain. Per germline, CDR1 MGHRA and CDR2 YSYEKL. The length of the CDR3 is 13 residues. CDR3 nucleotide sequence: TGCGCCAGCAGCCAAGCGATCAATCAGCCCCCGCATTTT. Its protein is CASSQAINQPPHF.